Listed here are 21 T cell receptor beta chains from one sample, sequenced in a study of Ad26.COV2.S vaccination and SARS-CoV-2 variants. Treatment in this sample: approximately 18 received Ad26.COV2.S at low or high dose, single or two shots; five or six received placebo; per-sample allocation not given. Vaccine and placebo recipients were sampled on day 63 after the first injection. Profiling relied on immunoSEQ multiplex PCR, and the TCRdb table lists in-frame clones only, not all of them. The top ten clones hold less than 3.5% of a sample with roughly 250,000 clones, around nine tenths of them seen once. This specimen consisted of peripheral blood, obtained in a trial of Ad26.COV2.S vaccine versus placebo. These TCRs come from a person aged 18-65 years who received the Ad26.COV2.S COVID-19 vaccine or a placebo.

CDR3 DNA sequence: TGTGCCAGCAGCCCTAGCGGGGTAGATACGCAGTATTTT. Amino acid sequence: CASSPSGVDTQYF. The chain recombines TRBV5-8 with TRBJ2-3, with TRBD2 matching 9 bases. The CDR3 consists of 13 residues. Unmatched junction bases numbered 2, after V lost 4 bases and J lost 5 bases. Germline V CDR1 and CDR2: SGHTS, YDEGEE.

The rearrangement links TRBV9 to TRBJ2-1; TRBD2 matches at 7 bases. Germline CDR1 reads SGDLS; CDR2 reads YYNGEE. With 2 bases clipped from V and 1 base from J, the junction kept 3 bases outside the gene matches. The CDR3 runs to 15 residues. The CDR3 here is CASSVLADSYNEQFF. The CDR3 coding sequence is TGTGCCAGCAGCGTCCTAGCGGATTCCTACAATGAGCAGTTCTTC.

The chain recombines TRBV5-1 with TRBJ1-5, with a weak D call TRBD1 (5 bases). Per germline, CDR1 SGHRS and CDR2 YFSETQ. This CDR3 comprises 15 residues. V was clipped by 2 bases and J by 3 bases, with 12 bases between them. For the CDR3, the DNA is TGCGCCAGCAGCTTAAGCGACAGAACCAATCAGCCCCAGCATTTT. Its protein is CASSLSDRTNQPQHF.

CDR3 in DNA: TGCGCCAGCAGCCAAGATAGGGGGAAGGGCACTGAAGCTTTCTTT. Its protein product is CASSQDRGKGTEAFF. This chain uses TRBV4-3 with TRBJ1-1; possibly TRBD1 for D (6 bases). CDR1 and CDR2 (germline): LGHNA, YSLEER. The CDR3 sequence is 15 residues long. The V gene lost 0 bases and the J gene lost 4 bases, with 12 bases spanning the gap.

The rearrangement joins TRBV7-9 to TRBJ2-7; the D is unclear. The CDR3 runs 13 residues. Germline values: CDR1 SEHNR, CDR2 FQNEAQ (reference sequence). V was cut by 4 bases and J by 1 base, with 8 bases left in between. The CDR3 DNA is TGTGCCAGCAGCTCAGAATTGTCCTACGAGCAGTACGTC. This translates into CASSSELSYEQYV.

The gene calls are TRBV20-1 and TRBJ2-5; TRBD2 matches 7 bases. The ends lost 3 bases at V and 0 bases at J; junction bases unmatched: 10. Per germline, CDR1 DFQATT and CDR2 SNEGSKA (reference sequence). The CDR3 consists of 16 residues. Here the CDR3 DNA reads TGCAGTGCTAGTACTAGCGATGAAGGGTACCAAGAGACCCAGTACTTC. Translated, it gives CSASTSDEGYQETQYF.

J is TRBJ2-7 and V is TRBV6-1, with TRBD1 matching over 10 bases. This CDR3 is 16 amino acids long. J gave up 0 bases and V 2 bases, and 4 bases lay outside the gene matches. Germline V CDR1 and CDR2: MNHNS, SASEGT. CDR3 nucleotide sequence: TGTGCCAGCAGTGAATGGGGGACAGGGGTCTCCTACGAGCAGTACGTC. Residues: CASSEWGTGVSYEQYV.

The J gene is TRBJ2-3, the V gene TRBV5-1; tentatively, D is TRBD2 (7 bases). The CDR3 has 15 amino acids. Germline V CDR1 and CDR2: SGHRS, YFSETQ. Between the trimmed V and J ends, which lost 1 base and 6 bases, there was a span of 15 bases. The chain's CDR3 is CASSLRGGLSDTQYF. The CDR3 DNA reads as TGCGCCAGCAGCTTGCGCGGGGGCCTCTCCGATACGCAGTATTTT.

This chain connects TRBV29-1 to TRBJ1-4; TRBD1 aligns across 9 bases. V gave up 6 bases and J gave up 7 bases; unmatched junction bases: 6. The CDR3 covers 13 residues. Germline CDR1 SQVTM, CDR2 ANQGSEA. CDR3 nucleotide sequence: TGCAGCGTCGGACAGGGGATAGGTGAAAAACTGTTTTTT. Residues: CSVGQGIGEKLFF.

The table lists this clone with a few counts. The J gene is TRBJ2-1, the V gene TRBV13; 11 bases are shared with TRBD2. CDR3 length equals 16 residues. Germline CDR1 PRHDT, CDR2 FYEKMQ (reference sequence). J was trimmed by 4 bases and V by 2 bases; bases with no gene match: 4. The CDR3 nucleotides are TGTGCCAGCAGCTTATTCCGGACTAGCGGGTACAATGAGCAGTTCTTC. Its translation is CASSLFRTSGYNEQFF.

The chain combines TRBV6-2 or TRBV6-3 with TRBJ1-1; 9 bases map to TRBD1. The CDR3 runs 16 residues. V shed 6 bases, J shed 2 bases, and the junction held 10 bases outside the gene matches. Germline V gene data show CDR1 as MNHEY and CDR2 as SVGEGT. CDR3 amino acids: CASSPWTGAKNTEAFF. CDR3 DNA sequence: TGTGCCAGCAGCCCCTGGACAGGGGCTAAAAACACTGAAGCTTTCTTT.

The rearrangement joins TRBV18 to TRBJ1-4; weak D call: TRBD1 (5 bases). CDR3 length equals 14 residues. The ends were cut back, 2 bases at V and 10 bases at J, with 14 bases in the middle. Germline V gene lookup returns CDR1 KGHSH and CDR2 LQKENI. In nucleotides, the CDR3 is TGTGCCAGCTCACCAAGCCAGGGCTCCGGAAAACTGTTTTTT. It specifies CASSPSQGSGKLFF.

The chain recombines TRBV4-1 with TRBJ2-2; D gene ambiguous. This CDR3 contains 14 residues. In germline, CDR1 is MGHRA, CDR2 YSYEKL. Trimming shortened V by 1 base and J by 4 bases, and 7 bases separated the two germline ends. The CDR3 region has the DNA TGCGCCAGCAGCCAAGTAGGTAGCACCGGGGAGCTGTTTTTT. Translation: CASSQVGSTGELFF.

In DNA, the CDR3 is TGCAGTGCTAGTAGTGGGACAGGACTTTACGAGCAGTACTTC. This codes for CSASSGTGLYEQYF. The V and J genes are TRBV20-1 and TRBJ2-7; 8 bases line up with TRBD1. Germline V gene sequence: CDR1 DFQATT, CDR2 SNEGSKA (reference sequence). The CDR3 is 14 residues long. After removal of 3 bases from V and 4 bases from J, the junction contained 8 bases not matched to a gene.

The chain carries TRBV7-2 and TRBJ1-3, with unresolved D. The CDR3 contains 16 residues. The germline V gene has CDR1 SGHTA and CDR2 FQGNSA. V was clipped by 2 bases and J by 0 bases, with 11 bases between them. The CDR3 DNA follows: TGTGCCAGCAGCTTAAAAGGGAAAGCCTCTGGAAACACCATATATTTT. This encodes CASSLKGKASGNTIYF.

The chain uses TRBV9 and TRBJ1-3; D unresolved. CDR1 SGDLS and CDR2 YYNGEE come from the germline V gene. This CDR3 has 15 amino acids. V lost 0 bases, J lost 0 bases, and 7 bases lay in between. CDR3 nucleotides: TGTGCCAGCAGCGTAGACGGTAACTCTGGAAACACCATATATTTT. Amino acids: CASSVDGNSGNTIYF. Together with reference TRBV9 and TRBJ1-3, the CDR3 gives the full variable domain: DSGVTQTPKHLITATGQRVTLRCSPRSGDLSVYWYQQSLDQGLQFLIQYYNGEERAKGNILERFSAQQFPDLHSELNLSSLELGDSALYFCASSVDGNSGNTIYFGEGSWLTVV.

V usage is TRBV11-2 and J usage is TRBJ2-3; 9 nucleotides match TRBD2. From germline, CDR1 is SGHAT and CDR2 FQNNGV. The CDR3 has 14 residues. Losses at the gene ends were 5 bases for V and 11 bases for J; bases not matched to a gene: 11. CDR3 bases: TGTGCCAGCAGCGCCTTAGCGGGGGCGATGAGGCAGTATTTT. It translates to CASSALAGAMRQYF.

V and J are TRBV19 and TRBJ1-1; TRBD1 is a possible D gene (6 bases). Germline-derived CDR1 and CDR2 are LNHDA and SQIVND (reference sequence). V dropped 5 bases and J dropped 0 bases, with 7 bases sitting between them. There are 13 residues in the CDR3. The CDR3 protein is CASSPGVNTEAFF. DNA of the CDR3: TGTGCCAGTAGTCCAGGGGTGAACACTGAAGCTTTCTTT.

V gene TRBV6-2 or TRBV6-3 combines with J gene TRBJ1-5; maybe TRBD1 (5 bases). The CDR3 covers 13 residues. The germline V gene has CDR1 MNHEY and CDR2 SVGEGT. V was trimmed by 4 bases and J by 6 bases, leaving 10 bases between them. CDR3 DNA: TGTGCCAGCAGTTCAGGGATGGGTCAGCCCCAGCATTTT. It specifies CASSSGMGQPQHF.

The chain uses TRBV5-6 and TRBJ2-5; tentative D call: TRBD1 (6 bases). CDR1 and CDR2 (germline): SGHDT, YYEEEE. CDR3 length equals 14 residues. Trimming left V 2 bases short and J 10 bases short, with 18 bases between. The CDR3 region is CASSLTDRPKDQYF. The DNA for the CDR3 is TGTGCCAGCAGCTTAACCGACAGGCCAAAGGACCAGTACTTC.

This rearrangement joins TRBV7-2 to TRBJ2-1; D gene unclear. This CDR3 has 14 amino acids. Germline loops: CDR1 SGHTA, CDR2 FQGNSA. Between the trimmed V and J ends, which lost 1 base and 6 bases, there was a span of 10 bases. In nucleotides, the CDR3 is TGTGCCAGCAGCTTAGAGACGGCTATCAATGAGCAGTTCTTC. Protein: CASSLETAINEQFF. Supplemented by reference TRBV7-2 and TRBJ2-1, the full variable domain reads GAGVSQSPSNKVTEKGKDVELRCDPISGHTALYWYRQSLGQGLEFLIYFQGNSAPDKSGLPSDRFSAERTGGSVSTLTIQRTQQEDSAVYLCASSLETAINEQFFGPGTRLTVL.